Listed below are T cell receptor beta chains from one sample, sequenced in a study of blood T cell repertoires in COVID-19. Profiling relied on immunoSEQ multiplex PCR, and the TCRdb table lists in-frame clones only, not all of them. The data contain about 120,000 clones, approximately 81% of them singletons. The material sequenced was peripheral blood. The receptors were sampled from a man between 60 and 75 years old with acute or convalescent COVID-19. CDR3s include the opening cysteine and the closing phenylalanine or tryptophan. D genes are given only for firm matches. Rows may omit the clone size; those that give it use once, few, many or a size class.

clone_size,d_call,j_call,v_call,cdr3_aa,cdr3_nt
NA,NA,TRBJ1-4,TRBV25-1,CASSETTPGFREKLFF,TGTGCCAGCAGTGAAACCACACCGGGGTTTCGGGAAAAACTGTTTTTT
few,TRBD1,TRBJ1-2,TRBV5-1,CASSLGLRQGAQVYGYTF,TGCGCCAGCAGCTTGGGTTTGAGACAGGGGGCGCAGGTCTATGGCTACACCTTC
NA,TRBD1,TRBJ1-2,TRBV6-5,CASSDRGTYGYTF,TGTGCCAGCAGCGACAGGGGAACCTATGGCTACACCTTC
few,NA,TRBJ1-2,TRBV2,CASSEVSGDYGYTF,TGTGCCAGCAGTGAAGTCTCGGGGGACTATGGCTACACCTTC
NA,NA,TRBJ1-2,TRBV13,CASSQRQYGYTF,TGTGCCAGCAGCCAGAGACAGTATGGCTACACCTTC
NA,TRBD2,TRBJ2-3,TRBV24-1,CATSDLWIAGNTDTQYF,TGTGCCACCAGTGATTTGTGGATAGCGGGGAATACAGATACGCAGTATTTT
NA,TRBD1,TRBJ1-2,TRBV20-1,CSAYRGGYTF,TGCAGTGCGTACAGGGGCGGCTACACCTTC
NA,TRBD2,TRBJ2-1,TRBV5-1,CASSLTSGSSYNEQFF,TGCGCCAGCAGCTTGACTAGCGGGAGCTCCTACAATGAGCAGTTCTTC
NA,TRBD1,TRBJ1-4,TRBV3-1/TRBV3-2,CASSPRTGATNEKLFF,TGTGCCAGCAGCCCGCGGACAGGAGCAACTAATGAAAAACTGTTTTTT
NA,TRBD1,TRBJ1-1,TRBV5-1,CASSLSQGAGYDTEAFF,TGCGCCAGCAGCTTGAGCCAGGGGGCAGGTTACGACACTGAAGCTTTCTTT
NA,TRBD2,TRBJ2-1,TRBV11-2,CASSLGGLAGYNEQFF,TGTGCCAGCAGCTTAGGGGGGCTAGCGGGCTACAATGAGCAGTTCTTC
NA,NA,TRBJ2-1,TRBV13,CASSQEKGAGGGQFF,TGTGCCAGCAGCCAGGAGAAAGGAGCAGGAGGAGGGCAGTTCTTC
NA,NA,TRBJ1-1,TRBV7-2,CASSLRFQGNTEAFF,TGTGCCAGCAGCTTAAGGTTTCAGGGGAACACTGAAGCTTTCTTT
NA,TRBD2,TRBJ2-7,TRBV15,CATSSPNLAGGSYEQYF,TGTGCCACCAGCAGCCCGAACCTAGCGGGGGGCTCCTACGAGCAGTACTTC
NA,NA,TRBJ2-1,TRBV11-3,CASSIRTNEQFF,TGTGCCAGCAGCATCCGCACTAATGAGCAGTTCTTC
NA,NA,TRBJ2-1,TRBV11-2,CASTAPGRYNEQFF,TGTGCCAGCACCGCGCCGGGGAGGTACAATGAGCAGTTCTTC
few,TRBD1,TRBJ1-1,TRBV6-2/TRBV6-3,CASSYTPGQGAPEAFF,TGTGCCAGCAGTTACACGCCGGGACAGGGGGCTCCTGAAGCTTTCTTT
NA,NA,TRBJ1-3,TRBV3-1/TRBV3-2,CASSQEFTDGNTIYF,TGTGCCAGCAGCCAAGAGTTCACAGATGGAAACACCATATATTTT
NA,TRBD1,TRBJ2-7,TRBV4-1,CASSQPGQGAWEQYF,TGCGCCAGCAGCCAGCCGGGACAGGGGGCGTGGGAGCAGTACTTC
NA,TRBD1,TRBJ1-6,TRBV4-2,CASSQRDRGRFSPLHF,TGTGCCAGCAGCCAACGGGACAGGGGGCGCTTCTCACCCCTCCACTTT
NA,NA,TRBJ1-2,TRBV15,CATSRGDTPGGYTF,TGTGCCACCAGCAGAGGGGACACACCAGGTGGCTACACCTTC
once,TRBD1,TRBJ1-1,TRBV5-6,CASSLNRGRYTEAFF,TGTGCCAGCAGCCTGAACAGGGGGCGTTACACTGAAGCTTTCTTT
NA,TRBD2,TRBJ2-1,TRBV18,CASSPGGAGYNEQFF,TGTGCCAGCTCACCCGGGGGGGCAGGCTACAATGAGCAGTTCTTC
NA,TRBD2,TRBJ2-2,TRBV19,CASSILGTSGIITGELFF,TGTGCCAGTAGTATCTTGGGGACTAGCGGGATTATCACCGGGGAGCTGTTTTTT
NA,TRBD1,TRBJ1-2,TRBV28,CASATFPGTGGDGYTF,TGTGCCAGCGCCACGTTCCCCGGGACAGGGGGCGATGGCTACACCTTC
NA,TRBD2,TRBJ2-1,TRBV10-3,CARGGRGNEQFF,TGTGCCAGAGGCGGGAGAGGCAATGAGCAGTTCTTC
NA,NA,TRBJ1-1,TRBV30,CAWSVAGPEAFF,TGTGCCTGGAGTGTAGCGGGACCTGAAGCTTTCTTT
once,TRBD1,TRBJ1-5,TRBV6-5,CASSRTGGTNQPQHF,TGTGCCAGCAGTAGAACAGGGGGTACCAATCAGCCCCAGCATTTT
NA,NA,TRBJ2-7,TRBV11-2,CASSLGDFRYEQYF,TGTGCCAGCAGCTTAGGAGACTTCCGCTACGAGCAGTACTTC
NA,TRBD1,TRBJ2-1,TRBV18,CASSRVRQGAYNEQFF,TGTGCCAGCTCACGAGTAAGACAGGGGGCTTACAATGAGCAGTTCTTC
NA,NA,TRBJ1-5,TRBV6-5,CASSYSHSPDQPQHF,TGTGCCAGCAGTTACAGTCATAGCCCCGACCAGCCCCAGCATTTT
NA,TRBD2,TRBJ2-7,TRBV2,CASRGSSGSSEQYF,TGTGCCAGCAGGGGTTCTAGCGGGAGTTCAGAGCAGTACTTC
once,TRBD1,TRBJ1-2,TRBV29-1,CSVYNQRTGDGYTF,TGCAGCGTTTACAACCAAAGGACAGGGGATGGCTACACCTTC
NA,TRBD2,TRBJ2-4,TRBV11-2,CASSFSGGASAAKNIQYF,TGTGCCAGCAGCTTCAGCGGGGGGGCTTCAGCAGCCAAAAACATTCAGTACTTC
NA,TRBD1,TRBJ1-1,TRBV9,CASSTPSGGKTEAFF,TGTGCCAGCAGCACGCCCTCAGGGGGCAAGACTGAAGCTTTCTTT
few,NA,TRBJ2-7,TRBV12-3/TRBV12-4,CASSLAAIEQYF,TGTGCCAGCAGTTTAGCAGCCATCGAGCAGTACTTC
NA,TRBD1,TRBJ1-1,TRBV11-3,CASSPGQGSSWYTEAFF,TGTGCCAGCAGTCCCGGACAGGGGTCAAGTTGGTACACTGAAGCTTTCTTT
NA,TRBD2,TRBJ2-3,TRBV14,CASSQVISLAGADTQYF,TGTGCCAGCAGCCAAGTGATCAGTCTAGCGGGAGCGGATACGCAGTATTTT
NA,TRBD1,TRBJ1-6,TRBV6-5,CASRRDRDNSPLHF,TGTGCCAGCAGACGGGACAGGGATAATTCACCCCTCCACTTT
NA,NA,TRBJ1-2,TRBV30,CAWSALRGGGYTF,TGTGCCTGGAGTGCCCTGCGGGGGGGAGGCTACACCTTC
NA,TRBD1,TRBJ1-2,TRBV10-2,CASKTGPLYGYTF,TGCGCCAGTAAGACAGGGCCTCTCTATGGCTACACCTTC
once,NA,TRBJ1-1,TRBV18,CASSPNQGNTEAFF,TGTGCCAGCTCACCAAACCAGGGGAACACTGAAGCTTTCTTT